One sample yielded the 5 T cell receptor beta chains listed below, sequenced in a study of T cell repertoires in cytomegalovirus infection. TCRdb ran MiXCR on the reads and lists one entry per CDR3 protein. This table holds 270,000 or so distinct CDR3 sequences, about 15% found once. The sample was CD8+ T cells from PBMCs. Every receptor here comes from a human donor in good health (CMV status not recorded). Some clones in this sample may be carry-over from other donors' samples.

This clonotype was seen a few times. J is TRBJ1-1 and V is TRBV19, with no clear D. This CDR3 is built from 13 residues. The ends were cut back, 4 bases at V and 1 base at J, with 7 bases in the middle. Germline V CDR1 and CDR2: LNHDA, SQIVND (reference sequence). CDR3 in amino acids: CASSSPSNTEAFF. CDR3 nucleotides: TGTGCCAGTAGTAGCCCCTCGAACACTGAAGCTTTCTTT.

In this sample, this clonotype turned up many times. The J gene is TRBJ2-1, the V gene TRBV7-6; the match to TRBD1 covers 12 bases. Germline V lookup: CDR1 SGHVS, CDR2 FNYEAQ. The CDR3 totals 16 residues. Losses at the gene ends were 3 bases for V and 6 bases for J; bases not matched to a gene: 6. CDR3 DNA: TGTGCCAGCAGCTTGTCGGGACAGGGGGCCCTCAATGAGCAGTTCTTC. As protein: CASSLSGQGALNEQFF.

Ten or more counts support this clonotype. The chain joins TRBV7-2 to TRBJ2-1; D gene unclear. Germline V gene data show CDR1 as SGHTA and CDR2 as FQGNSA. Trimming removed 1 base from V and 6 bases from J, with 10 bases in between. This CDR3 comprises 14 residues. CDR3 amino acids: CASSLGSPLNEQFF. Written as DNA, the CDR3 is TGTGCCAGCAGCTTAGGATCGCCGCTCAATGAGCAGTTCTTC.

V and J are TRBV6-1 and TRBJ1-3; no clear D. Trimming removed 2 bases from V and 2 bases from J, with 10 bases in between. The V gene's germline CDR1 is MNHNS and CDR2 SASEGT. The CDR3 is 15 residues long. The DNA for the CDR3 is TGTGCCAGCAGTGAATTTCCGGGAGCTGGAAACACCATATATTTT. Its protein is CASSEFPGAGNTIYF.

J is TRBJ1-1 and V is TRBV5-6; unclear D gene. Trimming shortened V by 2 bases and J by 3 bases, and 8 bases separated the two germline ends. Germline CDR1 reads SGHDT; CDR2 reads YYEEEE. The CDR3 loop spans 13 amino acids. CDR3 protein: CASSFTVDTEAFF. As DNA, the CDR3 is TGTGCCAGCAGCTTCACGGTTGACACTGAAGCTTTCTTT.